This TCR beta chain was recovered during a study of blood T cell repertoires in COVID-19. Turning to the study itself: The United States, Italy and Spain supplied acute and convalescent COVID-19 samples.

Per the germline V gene, CDR1 is LGHDT and CDR2 is YNNKEL (reference sequence). V lost 1 base and J 2 bases, leaving 18 bases between the germline ends. The CDR3 has 18 amino acids. The protocol was immunoSEQ multiplex PCR, while the TCRdb copy is restricted to in-frame clones and leaves out a portion. The data show some 320,000 clones, 90% to 95% seen once. The genes are TRBV3-1 (or the pseudogene TRBV3-2) and TRBJ2-1, with TRBD2 as a possible D gene (5 bases). The specimen sequenced was PBMCs or T cells enriched from blood (not recorded which). The sequence came from a woman aged 25 to 39 who had been exposed to COVID-19. The DNA for the CDR3 is TGTGCCAGCAGCCAAGTTCAACGGCGGGTAAAACCCTACAATGAGCAGTTCTTC. It specifies CASSQVQRRVKPYNEQFF.